One sample yielded the 13 T cell receptor beta chains listed below, sequenced in a study of beta chain features in type 1 diabetes. Reverse transcribing all isolated RNA meant expressed TCRB transcripts were sequenced. Generated by immunoSEQ multiplex PCR, the TCRdb table keeps only in-frame clones and is missing some. Among hundreds of thousands of clones listed, around a sixth were seen once. Material: naive CD4+ T cells from blood. These receptor sequences come from a man aged 18 to 35 in good health.

This clone appeared a few times. The J gene is TRBJ2-1, the V gene TRBV5-1; the D gene is possibly TRBD1 (6 bases). The CDR3 extends over 14 amino acids. Trimming stripped 4 bases from V and 7 bases from J, with 15 bases between. Germline CDR1 SGHRS, CDR2 YFSETQ. The CDR3 DNA is TGCGCCAGCAGCCCACAGGGTTCGGGGAATGAGCAGTTCTTC. Protein: CASSPQGSGNEQFF. The full variable domain, with the rest looked up from reference TRBV5-1 and TRBJ2-1, is KAGVTQTPRYLIKTRGQQVTLSCSPISGHRSVSWYQQTPGQGLQFLFEYFSETQRNKGNFPGRFSGRQFSNSRSEMNVSTLELGDSALYLCASSPQGSGNEQFFGPGTRLTVL.

This clone has more than one count but fewer than ten. The chain joins TRBV5-6 to TRBJ1-1; D may be TRBD1 (6 bases). V was pared by 1 base and J by 0 bases, with 10 bases between. Germline V gives CDR1 SGHDT, CDR2 YYEEEE. CDR3 size: 15 residues. The CDR3 DNA reads as TGTGCCAGCAGCTTGAGGGGGATAATGAACACTGAAGCTTTCTTT. Its translation: CASSLRGIMNTEAFF.

J is TRBJ2-7 and V is TRBV20-1; D is possibly TRBD1 (6 bases). The CDR3 covers 11 residues. Germline loops: CDR1 DFQATT, CDR2 SNEGSKA (reference sequence). The V gene lost 5 bases and the J gene lost 6 bases, with 11 bases spanning the gap. For the CDR3, the DNA is TGCAGTGCTCAGGGGTACCCCGAGCAGTACTTC. Its translation: CSAQGYPEQYF.

A few counts support this clone. The chain recombines TRBV7-2 with TRBJ2-7, with D hard to call. Per germline, CDR1 SGHTA and CDR2 FQGNSA. The V end lost 2 bases, the J end lost 6 bases, and 11 bases lay between the germline ends. The CDR3 is made up of 13 amino acids. The CDR3 DNA is TGTGCCAGCAGCTTACTTTCCTCTGCCGAGCAGTACTTC. Protein: CASSLLSSAEQYF.

This chain uses TRBV9 with TRBJ2-1; 8 nucleotides line up with TRBD1. The CDR3 length is 14 residues. Germline CDR1 is SGDLS and CDR2 is YYNGEE. Trimming removed 4 bases from V and 5 bases from J; junction bases left unmatched: 5. This chain's CDR3 is CASSSPDRDNEQFF. As DNA, the CDR3 is TGTGCCAGCAGCTCCCCGGACAGGGACAATGAGCAGTTCTTC.

The chain carries TRBV10-3 and TRBJ1-1; a possible D gene is TRBD1 (5 bases). Germline V CDR1 and CDR2: ENHRY, SYGVKD. V dropped 2 bases and J dropped 3 bases, with 13 bases sitting between them. The CDR3 runs to 15 residues. In DNA, the CDR3 is TGTGCCATCAGTGAGAAAGGGCAGGGTTACACTGAAGCTTTCTTT. This sequence encodes CAISEKGQGYTEAFF.

The chain employs TRBV4-1 and TRBJ1-2; TRBD1 is a possible D gene (6 bases). CDR3 length equals 15 residues. Germline loops: CDR1 MGHRA, CDR2 YSYEKL. V was shortened by 3 bases and J by 1 base, with 12 bases between the two germline ends. The CDR3 spells CASSQRDMLNYGYTF. CDR3 DNA: TGCGCCAGCAGCCAGCGGGACATGCTTAACTATGGCTACACCTTC.

This clone was found a few times. The V gene is TRBV29-1, the J gene TRBJ1-3; D remains unclear. The length of the CDR3 is 14 residues. Trimming stripped 5 bases from V and 0 bases from J, with 11 bases between. Germline-derived CDR1 and CDR2 are SQVTM and ANQGSEA. As DNA, the CDR3 is TGCAGCGTTTTAGACGCCAACTCTGGAAACACCATATATTTT. This codes for CSVLDANSGNTIYF.

This CDR3 reads CASSLKQGGDYGYTF. In DNA form, the CDR3 reads TGTGCCAGCAGCTTAAAGCAGGGCGGGGACTATGGCTACACCTTC. V usage is TRBV7-2 and J usage is TRBJ1-2; weak D call: TRBD1 (5 bases). The CDR3 runs 15 residues. Trimming cost V 2 bases and J 3 bases, with 13 bases left between them. Per germline, CDR1 SGHTA and CDR2 FQGNSA.

This clone has only a few counts. Other DNA sequences of this sample code for an identical CDR3. The gene calls are TRBV18 and TRBJ1-1; TRBD1 agrees at 12 bases. Germline trimming cut 3 bases from V and 6 bases from J; bases unmatched to any gene: 5. The CDR3 length is 15 residues. Germline CDR1 and CDR2: KGHSH and LQKENI. The chain's CDR3 is CASSPLGQGASEAFF. DNA of the CDR3: TGTGCCAGCTCACCTCTGGGACAGGGGGCCTCTGAAGCTTTCTTT.

The rearrangement links TRBV6-5 to TRBJ1-1, with D possibly TRBD1 on 6 matching bases. V dropped 5 bases and J dropped 0 bases, with 7 bases sitting between them. Germline lookup yields CDR1 MNHEY and CDR2 SVGAGI. The CDR3 covers 13 residues. CDR3 residues: CASSRQVNTEAFF. The CDR3, as DNA: TGTGCCAGCAGTCGACAGGTGAACACTGAAGCTTTCTTT.

This clone was seen a handful of times. The same CDR3 can be traced to other DNA sequences in this sample. V and J are TRBV18 and TRBJ1-2; unclear D gene. The CDR3 consists of 13 residues. Looked up from germline, CDR1 is KGHSH and CDR2 is LQKENI. Trimming removed 3 bases at V and 0 bases at J, with 5 bases between. CDR3 nucleotide sequence: TGTGCCAGCTCACCTGATACTAACTATGGCTACACCTTC. It specifies CASSPDTNYGYTF.

The chain links TRBV6-5 to TRBJ1-2; 9 positions agree with TRBD1. The CDR3 has 14 amino acids. Trimming cost V 5 bases and J 2 bases; bases outside gene matches: 3. Per germline, CDR1 MNHEY and CDR2 SVGAGI. The CDR3: CASSTGTGNYGYTF. In DNA form, the CDR3 reads TGTGCCAGCAGTACCGGGACAGGGAACTATGGCTACACCTTC.